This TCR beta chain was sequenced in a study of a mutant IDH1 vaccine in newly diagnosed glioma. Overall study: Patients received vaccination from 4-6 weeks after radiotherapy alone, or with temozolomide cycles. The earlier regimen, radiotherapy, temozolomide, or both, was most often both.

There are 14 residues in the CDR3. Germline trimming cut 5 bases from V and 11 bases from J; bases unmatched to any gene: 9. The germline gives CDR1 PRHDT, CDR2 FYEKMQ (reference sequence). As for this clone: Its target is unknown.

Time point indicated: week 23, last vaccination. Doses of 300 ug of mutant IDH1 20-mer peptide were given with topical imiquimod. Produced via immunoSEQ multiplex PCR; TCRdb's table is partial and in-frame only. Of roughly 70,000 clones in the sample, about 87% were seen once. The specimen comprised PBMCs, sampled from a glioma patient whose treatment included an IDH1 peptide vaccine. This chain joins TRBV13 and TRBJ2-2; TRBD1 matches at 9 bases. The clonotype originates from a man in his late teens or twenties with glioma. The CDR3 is CASSQTGGTRELFF. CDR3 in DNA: TGTGCCAGCAGCCAGACAGGGGGTACCCGCGAGCTGTTTTTT.